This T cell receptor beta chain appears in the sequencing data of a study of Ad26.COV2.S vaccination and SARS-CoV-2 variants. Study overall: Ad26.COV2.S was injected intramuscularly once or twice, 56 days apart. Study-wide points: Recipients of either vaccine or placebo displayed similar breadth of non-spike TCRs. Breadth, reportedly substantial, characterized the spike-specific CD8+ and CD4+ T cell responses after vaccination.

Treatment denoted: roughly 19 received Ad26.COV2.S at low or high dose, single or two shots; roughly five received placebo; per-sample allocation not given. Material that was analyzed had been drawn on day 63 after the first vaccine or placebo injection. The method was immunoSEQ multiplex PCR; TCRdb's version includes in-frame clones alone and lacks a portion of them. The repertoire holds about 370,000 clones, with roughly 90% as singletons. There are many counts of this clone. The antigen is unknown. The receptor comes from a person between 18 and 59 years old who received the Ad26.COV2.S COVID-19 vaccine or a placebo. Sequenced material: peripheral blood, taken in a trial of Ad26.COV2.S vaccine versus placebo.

CDR3 loop: CASSSTQIWEAGGGNEQFF. In nucleotides, the CDR3 is TGTGCCAGCAGTTCTACCCAAATCTGGGAAGCGGGAGGGGGCAATGAGCAGTTCTTC. The chain links TRBV5-8 to TRBJ2-1; 10 nucleotides align to TRBD2. The CDR3 has 19 amino acids. J lost 6 bases, V lost 5 bases, and 20 bases had no gene match. Looked up from germline, CDR1 is SGHTS and CDR2 is YDEGEE.